The next 20 T cell receptor beta chains were all read from a single sample in a study of blood T cell repertoires in COVID-19. Data came from immunoSEQ multiplex PCR; TCRdb stores just in-frame clones and leaves some out. Found here are around 65,000 clones, almost 80% of them singletons; the top ten hold 16%. The sequencing input was peripheral blood. These receptors were taken from a man aged 55 to 70 with acute or convalescent COVID-19.

This clone was detected once. The rearrangement joins TRBV2 to TRBJ1-5, with D tentatively TRBD1 (5 bases). V lost 6 bases, J lost 4 bases, and 10 bases lay in between. Looked up from germline, CDR1 is SNHLY and CDR2 is FYNNEI. The CDR3 consists of 13 residues. The CDR3: CASSRTGNQPQHF. The DNA of the CDR3 is TGTGCCAGCAGCCGAACAGGAAATCAGCCCCAGCATTTT.

V usage is TRBV11-2 and J usage is TRBJ2-3; weak D call: TRBD1 (7 bases). CDR3 length equals 14 residues. The germline gives CDR1 SGHAT, CDR2 FQNNGV. Trimming left V 3 bases short and J 3 bases short, with 10 bases between. The CDR3 reads CASSLAGGTDTQYF. The CDR3 region has the DNA TGTGCCAGCAGCTTGGCAGGGGGGACAGATACGCAGTATTTT.

J is TRBJ2-7 and V is TRBV5-1, with D perhaps matching TRBD1 (7 bases). Trimming pared 4 bases from V and 2 bases from J, leaving 16 bases between. CDR1 SGHRS and CDR2 YFSETQ come from the germline V gene. The CDR3 is made up of 15 amino acids. The CDR3 is CASSGGTDSTYEQYF. CDR3 bases: TGCGCCAGCAGCGGCGGGACAGATTCCACCTACGAGCAGTACTTC.

The rearrangement links TRBV7-9 to TRBJ1-2, with 7 bases matching TRBD1. The V gene's germline CDR1 is SEHNR and CDR2 FQNEAQ (reference sequence). V was pared by 1 base and J by 4 bases, with 6 bases of the junction left unmatched. The CDR3 consists of 15 residues. The CDR3 spells CASSLVVGDSYGYTF. The CDR3 nucleotides read TGTGCCAGCAGCTTAGTGGTAGGGGACAGCTATGGCTACACCTTC.

Only a few counts were recorded for this clone. The chain joins TRBV7-9 to TRBJ2-5; 7 bases align to TRBD1. CDR3 length equals 16 residues. Germline V CDR1 and CDR2: SEHNR, FQNEAQ (reference sequence). Trimming at V came to 7 bases and at J to 2 bases, leaving 13 bases not matched to a gene. The CDR3 here is CASTLTGATNQETQYF. The DNA for the CDR3 is TGTGCCAGCACCCTCACAGGGGCTACAAATCAAGAGACCCAGTACTTC.

This sequence joins TRBV19 and TRBJ1-2, with D maybe TRBD1 (6 bases). Deletions cut 8 bases from V and 4 bases from J, with 17 bases between. CDR3 length: 14 amino acids. Germline CDR1 and CDR2: LNHDA and SQIVND (reference sequence). The chain's CDR3 is CASSGQGIRYGYTF. The DNA of the CDR3 is TGTGCCAGTTCCGGGCAGGGGATTCGCTATGGCTACACCTTC.

This clone showed up just once. The chain is built from TRBV4-2 and TRBJ1-5; 7 bases are a match to TRBD1. Looked up from germline, CDR1 is LGHNA and CDR2 is YNFKEQ. The CDR3 is 15 amino acids. After removal of 3 bases from V and 2 bases from J, the junction contained 4 bases not matched to a gene. The CDR3 DNA sequence: TGTGCCAGCAGCCAGACAGGGTACGGCAATCAGCCCCAGCATTTT. This gives the protein CASSQTGYGNQPQHF.

This clone was counted only a few times. The chain is built from TRBV25-1 and TRBJ1-2; perhaps TRBD1 as D (6 bases). The CDR3 is made up of 16 amino acids. Trimming shortened V by 2 bases and J by 0 bases, and 13 bases separated the two germline ends. From germline, CDR1 is MGHDK and CDR2 SYGVNS. Here the CDR3 reads CASSEEAGAANYGYTF. CDR3 DNA: TGTGCCAGCAGTGAAGAGGCGGGGGCGGCTAACTATGGCTACACCTTC.

This clone was counted between two and nine times. The DNA of the CDR3 is TGCGCCAGCAGTTATGGGGGCCTTAGCTCCTACGAGCAGTACTTC. It yields the protein CASSYGGLSSYEQYF. V usage is TRBV5-1 and J usage is TRBJ2-7; TRBD1 is a possible D gene (6 bases). Germline loops: CDR1 SGHRS, CDR2 YFSETQ. V was cut by 5 bases and J by 0 bases, with 15 bases left in between. This CDR3 spans 15 amino acids.

The gene calls are TRBV20-1 and TRBJ1-5; no clear D gene. The CDR3 is 13 residues long. V was shortened by 3 bases and J by 7 bases, with 13 bases between the two germline ends. CDR1 DFQATT and CDR2 SNEGSKA come from the germline V gene (reference sequence). The CDR3 DNA sequence: TGCAGTGCTAGTGTTTACCCGGGGCAGCCCCAGCATTTT. Its translation is CSASVYPGQPQHF.

V gene TRBV6-5 combines with J gene TRBJ2-5; perhaps TRBD1 as D (6 bases). Between the trimmed V and J ends, which lost 0 bases and 7 bases, there was a span of 15 bases. CDR1 is MNHEY and CDR2 is SVGAGI in the germline V gene. The CDR3 covers 15 residues. As DNA, the CDR3 is TGTGCCAGCAGTTACTCGAAGCAGGGGAGAGGGACCCAGTACTTC. Protein sequence: CASSYSKQGRGTQYF.

The CDR3 sequence is CASSARVLLIYATDAEAFF. The DNA of the CDR3 is TGTGCCAGCAGTGCCCGGGTCCTCTTAATCTATGCCACCGACGCTGAAGCTTTCTTT. The rearrangement links TRBV27 to TRBJ1-1; no clear D gene. V shed 5 bases and J shed 6 bases, with 31 bases lying between them. Germline CDR1 reads MNHEY; CDR2 reads SMNVEV (reference sequence). The CDR3 length is 19 residues.

This clone has more than one count but fewer than ten. This sequence joins TRBV18 and TRBJ2-2; TRBD1 agrees at 7 bases. CDR3 length: 16 amino acids. Germline V lookup: CDR1 KGHSH, CDR2 LQKENI. V trimming: 5 bases; J trimming: 0 bases; junction bases outside the gene matches: 6. For the CDR3, the DNA is TGTGCCAGCTCATTGAGAGGGGGCGCGAACACCGGGGAGCTGTTTTTT. Encoded protein: CASSLRGGANTGELFF.

About this clone: This same CDR3 is encoded by further DNA sequences in the sample. The rearrangement uses TRBV2 and TRBJ1-1; 8 nucleotides agree with TRBD1. This CDR3 has 13 residues. From germline, CDR1 is SNHLY and CDR2 FYNNEI. Trimming removed 4 bases from V and 5 bases from J; junction bases left unmatched: 3. In nucleotides, the CDR3 is TGTGCCAGCAGTGTACAGGGGGGGACTGAAGCTTTCTTT. It is translated as CASSVQGGTEAFF. The whole variable domain, remainder taken from reference TRBV2 and TRBJ1-1, is EPEVTQTPSHQVTQMGQEVILRCVPISNHLYFYWYRQILGQKVEFLVSFYNNEISEKSEIFDDQFSVERPDGSNFTLKIRSTKLEDSAMYFCASSVQGGTEAFFGQGTRLTVV.

V usage is TRBV5-4 and J usage is TRBJ2-3, with a tentative D call TRBD1 (9 bases). The germline CDR1 and CDR2 sequences are SGHNT and YYREEE (reference sequence). The CDR3 has 15 amino acids. Trimming stripped 4 bases from V and 3 bases from J, with 15 bases between. CDR3 residues: CASSRGGQGTDTQYF. The CDR3 nucleotides are TGTGCCAGCAGCCGGGGGGGACAGGGAACAGATACGCAGTATTTT.

The chain links TRBV7-8 to TRBJ1-4, with 11 bases identical to TRBD1. Germline V gene data show CDR1 as SGHVS and CDR2 as FQNEAQ. The trim removed 5 bases at V and 5 bases at J, leaving 4 bases unmatched. This CDR3 spans 15 amino acids. The CDR3 nucleotides read TGTGCCAGCAGCCCAAGGGACAGGGGGAATGAAAAACTGTTTTTT. Protein sequence: CASSPRDRGNEKLFF.

The chain recombines TRBV6-4 with TRBJ1-2; 9 bases are a match to TRBD1. This CDR3 contains 20 residues. The V segment lost 0 bases and the J segment 2 bases; nucleotides outside the gene matches: 16. The germline V gene has CDR1 MRHNA and CDR2 SNTAGT. The CDR3 protein is CASSDSYSPRQGVSNYGYTF. The CDR3 DNA sequence: TGTGCCAGCAGTGACTCGTATTCCCCGAGACAGGGGGTTTCGAACTATGGCTACACCTTC.

The chain carries TRBV9 and TRBJ1-1; 7 positions agree with TRBD1. This CDR3 is built from 16 residues. V lost 2 bases to trimming and J lost 6 bases; unmatched junction nucleotides: 13. Per the germline V gene, CDR1 is SGDLS and CDR2 is YYNGEE. CDR3 region: CASSVGQARQLSEAFF. CDR3 bases: TGTGCCAGCAGCGTCGGACAGGCACGACAGTTGTCTGAAGCTTTCTTT.

This chain connects TRBV5-1 to TRBJ1-4, with 10 bases fitting TRBD1. In germline, CDR1 is SGHRS, CDR2 YFSETQ. The CDR3 totals 16 residues. Germline trimming cut 7 bases from V and 7 bases from J; bases unmatched to any gene: 13. CDR3 in DNA: TGCGCCAGCGGAATTCAATCCGGGACAGGGGTTGAAAAACTGTTTTTT. It codes for CASGIQSGTGVEKLFF.

The rearrangement links TRBV5-1 to TRBJ1-1; 8 bases fit TRBD1. Germline trimming cut 6 bases from V and 1 base from J; bases unmatched to any gene: 11. Germline lookup yields CDR1 SGHRS and CDR2 YFSETQ. The CDR3 is 16 amino acids. The CDR3 loop reads CASTLDRAGENTEAFF. CDR3 coding DNA: TGCGCCAGCACCCTGGACAGGGCGGGGGAGAACACTGAAGCTTTCTTT.